This T cell receptor beta chain comes out of a study of tumor-infiltrating lymphocytes in localized non-small cell lung cancer. Assay: immunoSEQ multiplex PCR; the TCRdb copy retains only in-frame clones and omits some. The data hold about 14,000 clones, with under 70% observed a single time. Germline CDR1 is LNHDA and CDR2 is SQIVND (reference sequence). The CDR3 is made up of 15 amino acids. V was cut by 5 bases and J by 2 bases, with 16 bases left in between. The clonotype originates from a human donor with non-small cell lung cancer. The sequenced sample was uninvolved lung tissue not adjacent to the tumor. V usage is TRBV19 and J usage is TRBJ2-7, with D perhaps matching TRBD2 (6 bases). This CDR3 is CASSAYVGGTYEQYF. The CDR3 bases are TGTGCCAGTAGTGCATACGTGGGGGGAACCTACGAGCAGTACTTC.